This record concerns one TCR beta chain sequence. The target antigen is unknown. This entry is derived from a study of T cell responses to AZD1222 COVID-19 vaccine. Study-level results: White British donors predominated, females outnumbered males, and clonal diversity was possibly underestimated. Elevations in Spike-specific TCR breadth and depth followed administration of two AZD1222 doses. Across the whole spike, CD4 TCRs peaked at regions 160-218 and 743-854. Repertoires were obtained solely post-peak T cell response.

Clones were sequenced by immunoSEQ multiplex PCR, and TCRdb holds only the in-frame ones, with some missing. The repertoire holds around 100,000 clones, with about 87% as singletons. Sequencing was performed on peripheral blood, taken on day 0 of AZD1222 vaccination. The sequence was collected from an adult in good health.

In nucleotides, the CDR3 is TGCGCCAGCAGCCAAGAGGGGACGACCCCCATCTACGAGCAGTACTTC. Its translation: CASSQEGTTPIYEQYF. This sequence joins TRBV4-3 and TRBJ2-7; D may match TRBD1 or TRBD2 (5 bases each). Deletions cut 0 bases from V and 3 bases from J, with 15 bases between. The CDR3 totals 16 residues. Germline CDR1 reads LGHNA; CDR2 reads YSLEER.